This T cell receptor beta chain appears in the sequencing data of a study of blood T cell repertoires in COVID-19. Study at large: Sites in the United States, Italy and Spain provided acute and convalescent COVID-19 samples. Sources were T cells, B-cell-depleted T cells, or PBMCs; the material itself was cDNA or gDNA.

Germline assignment: CDR1 GTSNPN and CDR2 SVGIG (reference sequence). V shed 1 base and J 2 bases; nucleotides not matched to a gene: 7. The CDR3 covers 15 residues. In the authors' methods: Amplification of reference gene primers provided the estimated nucleated cell counts. Method: immunoSEQ multiplex PCR; TCRdb's copy keeps in-frame clones and lacks some. V and J calls and clone size come straight from that table; D and trimming were deduced from the DNA. The table has 250,000 to 350,000 clones, roughly 88% seen once. This chain uses TRBV30 with TRBJ1-2; 7 bases are a match to TRBD1. Sequenced: peripheral blood. The clonotype was recovered from a woman aged 25 to 39 who had recovered from COVID-19. The CDR3 region is CAWSELGGANYGYTF. In DNA, the CDR3 is TGTGCCTGGAGTGAATTAGGGGGCGCGAACTATGGCTACACCTTC. The entire variable domain, with the rest obtained from reference TRBV30 and TRBJ1-2, is as follows: SQTIHQWPATLVQPVGSPLSLECTVEGTSNPNLYWYRQAAGRGLQLLFYSVGIGQISSEVPQNLSASRPQDRQFILSSKKLLLSDSGFYLCAWSELGGANYGYTFGSGTRLTVV.